The text below deals with one T cell receptor (beta chain). The data are from a study of blood T cell repertoires in COVID-19. Clones were read by immunoSEQ multiplex PCR, and TCRdb kept only the in-frame ones, dropping some. The repertoire has around 300,000 clones, 89% of them found once; the top ten carry 0.94%. CDR3 length: 15 residues. With 0 bases clipped from V and 1 base from J, the junction kept 1 base outside the gene matches. Germline V gene lookup returns CDR1 SGDLS and CDR2 YYNGEE. The TCR originated in a woman aged 40-49 years who had recovered from COVID-19. The chain has TRBV9 and TRBJ2-1; TRBD2 agrees at 7 bases. Sequencing used peripheral blood. As DNA, the CDR3 is TGTGCCAGCAGCGTAGGCGGGGGTTCCTACAATGAGCAGTTCTTC. This sequence encodes CASSVGGGSYNEQFF. The full variable domain, its missing parts supplied by reference TRBV9 and TRBJ2-1, is DSGVTQTPKHLITATGQRVTLRCSPRSGDLSVYWYQQSLDQGLQFLIQYYNGEERAKGNILERFSAQQFPDLHSELNLSSLELGDSALYFCASSVGGGSYNEQFFGPGTRLTVL.